Presented here are 22 T cell receptor beta chains from one specimen sequenced in a study of blood T cell repertoires in COVID-19. Here immunoSEQ multiplex PCR was the method, and the copy in TCRdb shows in-frame clones only, minus some. The sample records about 220,000 clones, 80% to 85% being singletons. The sequencing input was peripheral blood. The receptors were sampled from a man aged 25-40 years with active or convalescent COVID-19.

This clone has only a few counts. The chain is built from TRBV2 and TRBJ2-2, with 9 bases aligning to TRBD2. The CDR3 runs 14 residues. Trimming at V came to 10 bases and at J to 3 bases, leaving 6 bases not matched to a gene. Per the germline V gene, CDR1 is SNHLY and CDR2 is FYNNEI. The CDR3 reads CATRSGRDTGELFF. DNA for the CDR3: TGTGCCACCCGTAGCGGGAGAGACACCGGGGAGCTGTTTTTT.

The chain employs TRBV5-1 and TRBJ2-5; weak D call: TRBD1 (5 bases). The length of the CDR3 is 15 residues. The ends were cut back, 5 bases at V and 4 bases at J, with 18 bases in the middle. Germline V gene data show CDR1 as SGHRS and CDR2 as YFSETQ. This CDR3 reads CASREGANLGETQYF. CDR3 coding DNA: TGCGCCAGCAGGGAAGGGGCTAACCTCGGAGAGACCCAGTACTTC.

In this sample, this clone turned up a few times. The V gene is TRBV12-3 or TRBV12-4, the J gene TRBJ1-1; 8 bases match TRBD1. There are 12 residues in the CDR3. Unmatched junction bases numbered 2, after V lost 3 bases and J lost 8 bases. In DNA, the CDR3 is TGTGCCAGCAGTTTCGGACAGGGCGAAGCTTTCTTT. Amino acids: CASSFGQGEAFF.

This chain joins TRBV7-8 and TRBJ2-7; D is perhaps TRBD2 (5 bases). V shed 5 bases and J shed 6 bases, with 17 bases lying between them. In germline, CDR1 is SGHVS, CDR2 FQNEAQ. This CDR3 contains 14 residues. CDR3 region: CASSEGGLSREQYF. The DNA of the CDR3 is TGTGCCAGCAGCGAAGGAGGACTCTCCCGCGAGCAGTACTTC.

The V and J genes are TRBV10-3 and TRBJ1-3; D gene unclear. Trimming cost V 2 bases and J 0 bases, with 11 bases left between them. The CDR3 is made up of 16 amino acids. Germline V lookup: CDR1 ENHRY, CDR2 SYGVKD. CDR3 nucleotide sequence: TGTGCCATCAGTGAGGAGGAGGCCCTCTCTGGAAACACCATATATTTT. Its translation is CAISEEEALSGNTIYF.

In regard to this clone: One junction end does not reproduce the germline sequence, and a read error may be involved. The rearrangement joins TRBV7-7 to TRBJ2-2; 7 nucleotides line up with TRBD1. The CDR3 loop spans 15 amino acids. Germline loops: CDR1 SSHAT, CDR2 FNYEAQ (reference sequence). In DNA, the CDR3 is TGTGCTAGCAGCTTAGTACCGGGACAGACCGGGGAGCTGTTTTTT. Protein product: CASSLVPGQTGELFF.

The CDR3 here is CASSGQNNQPQHF. In DNA form, the CDR3 reads TGTGCCAGCAGTGGACAGAACAATCAGCCCCAGCATTTT. This chain links TRBV5-8 with TRBJ1-5, with D possibly matching TRBD1 (6 bases). Germline CDR1 is SGHTS and CDR2 is YDEGEE. This CDR3 is 13 amino acids long. V was trimmed by 5 bases and J by 3 bases, leaving 9 bases between them. Complete variable domain (other parts from reference TRBV5-8 and TRBJ1-5): EAGVTQSPTHLIKTRGQQATLRCSPISGHTSVYWYQQALGLGLQFLLWYDEGEERNRGNFPPRFSGRQFPNYSSELNVNALELEDSALYLCASSGQNNQPQHFGDGTRLSIL.

The chain employs TRBV27 and TRBJ1-3; TRBD1 is a possible D gene (5 bases). V was cut by 5 bases and J by 1 base, with 12 bases left in between. Germline CDR1 and CDR2: MNHEY and SMNVEV (reference sequence). There are 15 residues in the CDR3. CDR3 amino acids: CASSDRQGSGNTIYF. The CDR3 DNA is TGTGCCAGCAGTGACCGCCAGGGTTCTGGAAACACCATATATTTT.

This clone was counted once. The CDR3 loop reads CASSTGTGGVEQYF. CDR3 nucleotides: TGTGCCAGCAGTACCGGGACAGGGGGCGTCGAGCAGTACTTC. V gene TRBV6-5 combines with J gene TRBJ2-7; 12 bases fit TRBD1. This CDR3 is 14 amino acids long. Germline V gene sequence: CDR1 MNHEY, CDR2 SVGAGI. V trimming: 5 bases; J trimming: 6 bases; junction bases outside the gene matches: 5.

The chain's CDR3 is CASGPGSRRQETQYF. The CDR3 nucleotides are TGTGCCAGCGGCCCGGGATCGCGGCGACAAGAGACCCAGTACTTC. The chain carries TRBV7-2 and TRBJ2-5, with D tentatively TRBD2 (5 bases). Germline V gene sequence: CDR1 SGHTA, CDR2 FQGNSA. V was shortened by 8 bases and J by 2 bases, with 18 bases between the two germline ends. The CDR3 is 15 amino acids.

The chain carries TRBV6-5 and TRBJ1-2; 7 bases line up with TRBD1. The J segment lost 8 bases and the V segment lost 7 bases, leaving 10 bases of the junction unmatched. The length of the CDR3 is 13 residues. CDR1 MNHEY and CDR2 SVGAGI come from the germline V gene. This chain's CDR3 is CASKTGDLRGYTF. The CDR3 DNA reads as TGTGCCAGCAAAACAGGGGATTTGAGGGGCTACACCTTC.

The chain joins TRBV28 to TRBJ2-1; 13 bases agree with TRBD2. The CDR3 length is 17 residues. Germline V gene lookup returns CDR1 MDHEN and CDR2 SYDVKM. Unmatched junction bases numbered 12, after V lost 5 bases and J lost 8 bases. In nucleotides, the CDR3 is TGTGCCAGCAGTCTGATCCTTGGACTAGCGGGAGTAGATGAGCAGTTCTTC. This encodes CASSLILGLAGVDEQFF.

The V call is TRBV9, the J call TRBJ1-1; D is perhaps TRBD1 (5 bases). V lost 3 bases to trimming and J lost 7 bases, with 13 bases between them. In germline, CDR1 is SGDLS, CDR2 YYNGEE. The CDR3 has 13 amino acids. CDR3 residues: CASSGGAELEAFF. CDR3 DNA: TGTGCCAGCAGCGGGGGCGCCGAACTTGAAGCTTTCTTT.

Notes on this clone: A read error may produce the germline difference seen at one junction end. The chain couples TRBV20-1 to TRBJ2-4; TRBD1 agrees at 9 bases. Germline lookup yields CDR1 DFQATT and CDR2 SNEGSKA (reference sequence). The CDR3 is made up of 10 amino acids. CDR3 in amino acids: CSADRDRVDF. The CDR3 DNA reads as TGCAGTGCTGACCGGGACAGGGTAGACTTC.

The chain has TRBV4-3 and TRBJ2-3; 7 bases line up with TRBD1. CDR1 is LGHNA and CDR2 is YSLEER in the germline V gene. This CDR3 region has 15 residues. V dropped 3 bases and J dropped 3; count of bases not matched to a gene: 6. The CDR3 bases are TGCGCCAGCAGCCAGGACGGGACAGTAACAGATACGCAGTATTTT. This codes for CASSQDGTVTDTQYF.

The chain combines TRBV6-5 with TRBJ2-5; maybe TRBD2 (5 bases). Germline CDR1 and CDR2: MNHEY and SVGAGI. V shed 5 bases and J shed 4 bases, with 14 bases lying between them. The CDR3 runs to 14 residues. For the CDR3, the DNA is TGTGCCAGCAGTCTGAGAGGGTGGGGAGAGACCCAGTACTTC. Translation: CASSLRGWGETQYF.

The chain links TRBV11-2 to TRBJ1-4; D ambiguous. The length of the CDR3 is 14 residues. V was clipped by 5 bases and J by 7 bases, with 14 bases between them. Germline V gives CDR1 SGHAT, CDR2 FQNNGV. In nucleotides, the CDR3 is TGTGCCAGCAGCCCCTTTTCGGTCTCTGAAAAACTGTTTTTT. It encodes CASSPFSVSEKLFF. The variable domain in full, completed from reference TRBV11-2 and TRBJ1-4, reads EAGVAQSPRYKIIEKRQSVAFWCNPISGHATLYWYQQILGQGPKLLIQFQNNGVVDDSQLPKDRFSAERLKGVDSTLKIQPAKLEDSAVYLCASSPFSVSEKLFFGSGTQLSVL.

The genes are TRBV2 and TRBJ2-5, with 10 bases aligning to TRBD2. Germline V gene data show CDR1 as SNHLY and CDR2 as FYNNEI. After removal of 3 bases from V and 5 bases from J, the junction contained 12 bases not matched to a gene. CDR3 length equals 17 residues. Here the CDR3 reads CASSEGLASGADETQYF. CDR3 coding DNA: TGTGCCAGCAGTGAGGGACTAGCGAGCGGAGCTGACGAGACCCAGTACTTC.

This clone appeared a few times. The chain is built from TRBV6-5 and TRBJ1-2; 9 nucleotides agree with TRBD1. CDR3 length: 15 amino acids. The V gene's germline CDR1 is MNHEY and CDR2 SVGAGI. With V trimmed by 2 bases and J by 4 bases, 5 bases remained unmatched. The CDR3 DNA reads TGTGCCAGCAGTTACCTCGGGACAGGGTCCTATGGCTACACCTTC. It encodes CASSYLGTGSYGYTF.

V gene TRBV5-1 combines with J gene TRBJ2-3; weak D call: TRBD2 (5 bases). CDR1 SGHRS and CDR2 YFSETQ come from the germline V gene. This CDR3 region has 14 residues. The V gene lost 0 bases and the J gene lost 5 bases, with 10 bases spanning the gap. The CDR3 reads CASSLVSSQDTQYF. CDR3 DNA sequence: TGCGCCAGCAGCTTGGTGTCTAGCCAAGATACGCAGTATTTT.

The sample holds one count of this clone. Written as DNA, the CDR3 is TGCGCCAGCAGCTTGGAGGGCAGGGTTATGGCTAATGAAAAACTGTTTTTT. It translates to CASSLEGRVMANEKLFF. The chain employs TRBV5-1 and TRBJ1-4, with D perhaps TRBD1 (5 bases). The ends were cut back, 0 bases at V and 3 bases at J, with 15 bases in the middle. The CDR3 spans 17 residues. Per the germline V gene, CDR1 is SGHRS and CDR2 is YFSETQ.

This sequence joins TRBV24-1 and TRBJ2-1; tentative D call: TRBD2 (5 bases). The germline CDR1 and CDR2 sequences are KGHDR and SFDVKD. CDR3 length: 14 amino acids. V lost 1 base and J lost 8, with 11 bases in between. In DNA form, the CDR3 reads TGTGCCACCAGTGATTTCGAGGGAGAGGATGAGCAGTTCTTC. Translating gives CATSDFEGEDEQFF.